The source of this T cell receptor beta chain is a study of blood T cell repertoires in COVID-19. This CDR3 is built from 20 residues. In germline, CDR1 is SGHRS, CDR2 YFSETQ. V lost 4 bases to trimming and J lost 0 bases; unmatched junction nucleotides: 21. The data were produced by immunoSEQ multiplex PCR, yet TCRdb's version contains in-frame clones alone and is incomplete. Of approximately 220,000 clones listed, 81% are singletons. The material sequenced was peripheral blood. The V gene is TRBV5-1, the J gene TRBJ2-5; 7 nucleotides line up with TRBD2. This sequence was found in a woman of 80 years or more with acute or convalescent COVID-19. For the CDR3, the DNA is TGCGCCAGCAGCCCCATCTATGGGACTACAGACGAAATCGACCAAGAGACCCAGTACTTC. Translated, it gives CASSPIYGTTDEIDQETQYF. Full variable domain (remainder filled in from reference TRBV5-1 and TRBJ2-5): KAGVTQTPRYLIKTRGQQVTLSCSPISGHRSVSWYQQTPGQGLQFLFEYFSETQRNKGNFPGRFSGRQFSNSRSEMNVSTLELGDSALYLCASSPIYGTTDEIDQETQYFGPGTRLLVL.